This note documents a single TCR beta chain sequence. This record comes from a study of cytomegalovirus exposure and HLA in healthy donors. It was with 60 Vbeta and 13 Jbeta primers that the PCR ran. The data were produced by immunoSEQ multiplex PCR, yet TCRdb's version contains in-frame clones alone and is incomplete. Counted here are around 120,000 clones, approximately 72% occurring once; the ten biggest clones make up about 29%. The CDR3 extends over 12 amino acids. V shed 6 bases and J shed 10 bases, with 15 bases lying between them. CDR1 is MDHEN and CDR2 is SYDVKM in the germline V gene. The clonotype was recovered from a man aged 55 to 70 in good health and CMV-seropositive. Sequenced material: PBMCs. The chain joins TRBV28 to TRBJ1-1; D gene unclear. This chain's CDR3 is CASRPDSHGAFF. In nucleotides, the CDR3 is TGTGCCAGCAGGCCGGACTCTCATGGAGCTTTCTTT.